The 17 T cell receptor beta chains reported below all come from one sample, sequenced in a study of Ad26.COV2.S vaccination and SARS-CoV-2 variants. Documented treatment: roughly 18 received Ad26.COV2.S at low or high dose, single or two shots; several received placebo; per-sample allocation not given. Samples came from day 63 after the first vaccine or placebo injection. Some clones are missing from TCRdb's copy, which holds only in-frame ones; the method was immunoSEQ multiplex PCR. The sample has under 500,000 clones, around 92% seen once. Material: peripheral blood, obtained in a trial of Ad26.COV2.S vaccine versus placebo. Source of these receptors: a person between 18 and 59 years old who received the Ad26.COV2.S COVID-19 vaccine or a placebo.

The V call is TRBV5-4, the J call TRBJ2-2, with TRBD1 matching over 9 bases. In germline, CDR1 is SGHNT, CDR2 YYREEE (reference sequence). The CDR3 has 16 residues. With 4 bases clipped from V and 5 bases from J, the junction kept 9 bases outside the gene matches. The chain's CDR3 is CASSATGTGITGELFF. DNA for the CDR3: TGTGCCAGCAGCGCAACCGGGACAGGGATTACCGGGGAGCTGTTTTTT.

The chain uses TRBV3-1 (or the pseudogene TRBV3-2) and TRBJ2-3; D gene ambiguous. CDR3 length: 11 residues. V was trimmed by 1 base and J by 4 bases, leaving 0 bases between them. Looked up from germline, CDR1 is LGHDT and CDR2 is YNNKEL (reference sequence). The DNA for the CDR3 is TGTGCCAGCAGCCAAGCAGATACGCAGTATTTT. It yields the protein CASSQADTQYF.

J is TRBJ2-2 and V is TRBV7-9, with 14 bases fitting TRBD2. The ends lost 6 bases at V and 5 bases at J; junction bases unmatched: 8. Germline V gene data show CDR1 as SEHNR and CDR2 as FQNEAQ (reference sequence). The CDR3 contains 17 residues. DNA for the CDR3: TGTGCCAGCAGTCGTCCCGGACTAGCGGGGGGTACCGGGGAGCTGTTTTTT. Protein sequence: CASSRPGLAGGTGELFF.

The CDR3 loop is CASSSGTGGSYEQYF. The CDR3 nucleotides are TGTGCCAGCAGTTCCGGGACAGGGGGATCCTACGAGCAGTACTTC. V and J are TRBV6-5 and TRBJ2-7, with TRBD1 matching 11 bases. This CDR3 has 15 amino acids. V shed 4 bases, J shed 1 base, and the junction held 3 bases outside the gene matches. The germline gives CDR1 MNHEY, CDR2 SVGAGI.

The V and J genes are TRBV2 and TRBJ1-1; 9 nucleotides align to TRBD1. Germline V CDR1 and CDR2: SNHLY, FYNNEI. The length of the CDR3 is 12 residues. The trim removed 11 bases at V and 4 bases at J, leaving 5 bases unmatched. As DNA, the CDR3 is TGTGCCGAGGGACAGGGAGGCACTGAAGCTTTCTTT. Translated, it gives CAEGQGGTEAFF.

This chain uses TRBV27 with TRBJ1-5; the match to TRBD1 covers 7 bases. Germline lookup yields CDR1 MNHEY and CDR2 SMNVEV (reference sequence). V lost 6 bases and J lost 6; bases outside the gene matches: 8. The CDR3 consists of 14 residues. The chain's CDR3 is CASRNTGVRQPQHF. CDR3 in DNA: TGTGCCAGCAGGAATACAGGGGTTCGTCAGCCCCAGCATTTT.

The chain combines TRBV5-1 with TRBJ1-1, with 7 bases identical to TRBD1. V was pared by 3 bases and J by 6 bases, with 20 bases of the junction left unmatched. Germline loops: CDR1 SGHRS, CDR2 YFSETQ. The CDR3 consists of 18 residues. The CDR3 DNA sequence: TGCGCCAGCAGCTATGGCCCCCGGACAGGTTTAGATTTCTCTGAAGCTTTCTTT. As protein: CASSYGPRTGLDFSEAFF.

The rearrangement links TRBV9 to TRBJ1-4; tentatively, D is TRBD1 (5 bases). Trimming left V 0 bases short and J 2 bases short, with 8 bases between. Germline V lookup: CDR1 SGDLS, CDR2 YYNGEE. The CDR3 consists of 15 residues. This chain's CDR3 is CASSVGGSTNEKLFF. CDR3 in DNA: TGTGCCAGCAGCGTAGGGGGGTCGACTAATGAAAAACTGTTTTTT.

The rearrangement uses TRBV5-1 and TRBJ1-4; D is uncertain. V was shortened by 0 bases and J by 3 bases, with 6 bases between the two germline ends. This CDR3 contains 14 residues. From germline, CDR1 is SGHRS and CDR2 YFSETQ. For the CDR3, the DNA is TGCGCCAGCAGCTTGGAGCTTTCTAATGAAAAACTGTTTTTT. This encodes CASSLELSNEKLFF.

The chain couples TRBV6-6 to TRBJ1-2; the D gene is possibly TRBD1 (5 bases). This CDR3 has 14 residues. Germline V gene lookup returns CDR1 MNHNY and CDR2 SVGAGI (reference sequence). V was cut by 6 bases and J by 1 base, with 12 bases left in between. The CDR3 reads CASSPGGGNYGYTF. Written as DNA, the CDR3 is TGTGCCAGCAGCCCGGGGGGGGGTAACTATGGCTACACCTTC.

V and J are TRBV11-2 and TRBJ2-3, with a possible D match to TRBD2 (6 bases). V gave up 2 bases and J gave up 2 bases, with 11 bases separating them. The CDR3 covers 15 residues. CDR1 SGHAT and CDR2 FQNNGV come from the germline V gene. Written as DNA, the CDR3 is TGTGCCAGCAGCTTACTCGGGGGACTCACAGATACGCAGTATTTT. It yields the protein CASSLLGGLTDTQYF.

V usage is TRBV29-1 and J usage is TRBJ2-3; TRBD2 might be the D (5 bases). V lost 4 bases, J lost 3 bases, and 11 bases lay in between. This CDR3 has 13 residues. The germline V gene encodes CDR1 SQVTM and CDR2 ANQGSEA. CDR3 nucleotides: TGCAGCGTTGCCCGGGGTTTGACAGATACGCAGTATTTT. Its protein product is CSVARGLTDTQYF.

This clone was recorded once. DNA of the CDR3: TGTGCCAGCAGCCTGGGACTTATCACAGATACGCAGTATTTT. Translating gives CASSLGLITDTQYF. The J gene is TRBJ2-3, the V gene TRBV3-1 (or the pseudogene TRBV3-2), with D maybe TRBD2 (6 bases). V was cut by 4 bases and J by 2 bases, with 10 bases left in between. The CDR3 totals 14 residues. Germline CDR1 LGHDT, CDR2 YNNKEL (reference sequence).

The DNA for the CDR3 is TGTGCCAGCAGCTTGGCCAACCAAGTGGGGGGAGCTTTCTTT. Its protein product is CASSLANQVGGAFF. V gene TRBV5-6 combines with J gene TRBJ1-1; TRBD1 might be the D (5 bases). The CDR3 length is 14 residues. Deletions cut 0 bases from V and 10 bases from J, with 16 bases between. CDR1 and CDR2 (germline): SGHDT, YYEEEE.

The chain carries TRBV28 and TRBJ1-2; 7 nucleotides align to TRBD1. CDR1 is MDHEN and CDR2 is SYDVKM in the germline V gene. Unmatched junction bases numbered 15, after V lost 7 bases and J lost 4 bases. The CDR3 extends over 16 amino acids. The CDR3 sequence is CASTEMDRYLIYGYTF. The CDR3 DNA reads TGTGCCAGCACCGAAATGGACAGGTACCTCATCTATGGCTACACCTTC.

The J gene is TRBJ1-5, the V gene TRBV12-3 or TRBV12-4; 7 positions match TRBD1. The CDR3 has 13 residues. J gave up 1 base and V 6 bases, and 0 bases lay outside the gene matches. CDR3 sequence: CASRGQSNQPQHF. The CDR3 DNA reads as TGTGCCAGCAGGGGACAGAGCAATCAGCCCCAGCATTTT.

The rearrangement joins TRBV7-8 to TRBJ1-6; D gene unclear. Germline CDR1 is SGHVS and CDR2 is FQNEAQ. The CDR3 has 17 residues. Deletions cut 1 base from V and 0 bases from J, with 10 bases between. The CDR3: CASSLEVASSYNSPLHF. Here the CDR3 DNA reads TGTGCCAGCAGCTTAGAGGTGGCGAGCTCCTATAATTCACCCCTCCACTTT. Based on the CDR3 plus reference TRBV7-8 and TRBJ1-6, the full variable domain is GAGVSQSPRYKVAKRGQDVALRCDPISGHVSLFWYQQALGQGPEFLTYFQNEAQLDKSGLPSDRFFAERPEGSVSTLKIQRTQQEDSAVYLCASSLEVASSYNSPLHFGNGTRLTVT.